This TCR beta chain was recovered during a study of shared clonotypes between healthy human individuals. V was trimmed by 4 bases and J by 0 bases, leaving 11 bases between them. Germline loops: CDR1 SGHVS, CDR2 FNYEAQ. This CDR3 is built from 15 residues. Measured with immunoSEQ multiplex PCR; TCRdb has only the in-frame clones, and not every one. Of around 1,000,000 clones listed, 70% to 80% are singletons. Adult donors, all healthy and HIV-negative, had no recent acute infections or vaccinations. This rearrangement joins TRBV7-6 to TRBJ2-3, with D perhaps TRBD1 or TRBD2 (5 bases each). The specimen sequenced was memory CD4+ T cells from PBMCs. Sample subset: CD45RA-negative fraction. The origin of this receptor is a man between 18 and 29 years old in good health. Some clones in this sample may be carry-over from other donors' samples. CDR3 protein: CASSWGPTSTDTQYF. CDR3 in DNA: TGTGCCAGCAGCTGGGGACCCACGAGCACAGATACGCAGTATTTT.